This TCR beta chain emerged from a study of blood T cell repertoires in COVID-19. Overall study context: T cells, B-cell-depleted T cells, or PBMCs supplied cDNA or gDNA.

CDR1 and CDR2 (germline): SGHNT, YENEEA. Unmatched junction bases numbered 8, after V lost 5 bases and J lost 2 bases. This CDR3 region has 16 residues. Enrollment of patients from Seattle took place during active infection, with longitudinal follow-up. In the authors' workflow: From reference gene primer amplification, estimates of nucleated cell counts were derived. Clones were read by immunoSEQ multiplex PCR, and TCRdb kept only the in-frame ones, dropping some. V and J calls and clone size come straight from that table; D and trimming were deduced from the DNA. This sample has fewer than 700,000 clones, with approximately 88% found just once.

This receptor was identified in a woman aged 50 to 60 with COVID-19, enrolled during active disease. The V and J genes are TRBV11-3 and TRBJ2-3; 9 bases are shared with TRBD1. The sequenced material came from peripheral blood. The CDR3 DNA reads TGTGCCAGCAGCCTAGGCAGGACAGGGGCCACAGATACGCAGTATTTT. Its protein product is CASSLGRTGATDTQYF. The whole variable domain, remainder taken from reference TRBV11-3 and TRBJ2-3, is EAGVVQSPRYKIIEKKQPVAFWCNPISGHNTLYWYLQNLGQGPELLIRYENEEAVDDSQLPKDRFSAERLKGVDSTLKIQPAELGDSAVYLCASSLGRTGATDTQYFGPGTRLTVL.